Below are 27 T cell receptor beta chains sequenced from a single sample in a study of cytomegalovirus exposure and HLA in healthy donors. Primers: 60 Vbeta forward and 13 Jbeta reverse. Data came from immunoSEQ multiplex PCR; TCRdb stores just in-frame clones and leaves some out. The table lists more than 85,000 clones, 75% to 90% of them singletons. Sequencing was performed on PBMCs. The receptors shown here come from a man aged 25-45 years in good health and CMV-seropositive.

This rearrangement joins TRBV5-6 to TRBJ2-7; 7 bases agree with TRBD2. Trimming at V came to 2 bases and at J to 4 bases, leaving 3 bases not matched to a gene. The CDR3 loop spans 13 amino acids. CDR1 and CDR2 (germline): SGHDT, YYEEEE. CDR3 sequence (DNA): TGTGCCAGCAGCTTTGGGGGGGTTTACGAGCAGTACTTC. Translating gives CASSFGGVYEQYF. Based on the CDR3 plus reference TRBV5-6 and TRBJ2-7, the full variable domain is DAGVTQSPTHLIKTRGQQVTLRCSPKSGHDTVSWYQQALGQGPQFIFQYYEEEERQRGNFPDRFSGHQFPNYSSELNVNALLLGDSALYLCASSFGGVYEQYFGPGTRLTVT.

The chain recombines TRBV6-5 with TRBJ1-2; unclear D gene. CDR1 is MNHEY and CDR2 is SVGAGI in the germline V gene. The ends were cut back, 0 bases at V and 8 bases at J, with 13 bases in the middle. The CDR3 extends over 14 amino acids. The CDR3: CASSYSARVGGYTF. The CDR3 DNA sequence: TGTGCCAGCAGTTACTCGGCGAGGGTGGGCGGCTACACCTTC.

The V call is TRBV7-9, the J call TRBJ2-7, with TRBD1 matching 9 bases. Trimming removed 4 bases from V and 1 base from J; junction bases left unmatched: 8. In germline, CDR1 is SEHNR, CDR2 FQNEAQ (reference sequence). The CDR3 spans 16 residues. CDR3 in amino acids: CASSSPWTGESYEQYF. DNA of the CDR3: TGTGCCAGCAGCTCCCCTTGGACAGGGGAATCCTACGAGCAGTACTTC.

V is TRBV30 and J is TRBJ1-6; TRBD1 matches at 9 bases. The V segment lost 3 bases and the J segment 9 bases; nucleotides outside the gene matches: 6. This CDR3 spans 14 amino acids. CDR1 is GTSNPN and CDR2 is SVGIG in the germline V gene (reference sequence). The chain's CDR3 is CAWRDRDRVSPLHF. For the CDR3, the DNA is TGTGCCTGGAGAGACCGGGACAGGGTTTCACCCCTCCACTTT.

The chain recombines TRBV15 with TRBJ1-2; D remains ambiguous. The germline gives CDR1 LNHNV, CDR2 YYDKDF (reference sequence). This CDR3 is 13 amino acids long. Trimming pared 0 bases from V and 8 bases from J, leaving 10 bases between. The CDR3 DNA is TGTGCCACCAGCAGAGAAAAGACGGGAGGCTACACCTTC. It encodes CATSREKTGGYTF. The variable domain in full, completed from reference TRBV15 and TRBJ1-2, reads DAMVIQNPRYQVTQFGKPVTLSCSQTLNHNVMYWYQQKSSQAPKLLFHYYDKDFNNEADTPDNFQSRRPNTSFCFLDIRSPGLGDTAMYLCATSREKTGGYTFGSGTRLTVV.

This clone was detected a few times. J is TRBJ2-1 and V is TRBV11-2; TRBD1 agrees at 7 bases. Germline CDR1 is SGHAT and CDR2 is FQNNGV. The CDR3 spans 12 residues. With V trimmed by 5 bases and J by 10 bases, 5 bases remained unmatched. The CDR3 spells CASSPGGWEQFF. For the CDR3, the DNA is TGTGCCAGCAGCCCAGGGGGTTGGGAGCAGTTCTTC.

V and J are TRBV7-9 and TRBJ2-2; 8 bases map to TRBD2. The V segment lost 4 bases and the J segment 3 bases; nucleotides outside the gene matches: 4. This CDR3 contains 15 residues. The V gene's germline CDR1 is SEHNR and CDR2 FQNEAQ (reference sequence). DNA of the CDR3: TGTGCCAGCAGCTCCCGGGGGGGTGACACCGGGGAGCTGTTTTTT. This translates into CASSSRGGDTGELFF.

This clone was seen only a few times. V usage is TRBV7-2 and J usage is TRBJ1-5; perhaps TRBD1 as D (5 bases). Germline CDR1 and CDR2: SGHTA and FQGNSA. Trimming stripped 1 base from V and 4 bases from J, with 11 bases between. The CDR3 extends over 15 amino acids. The CDR3 here is CASSLERGQNQPQHF. DNA for the CDR3: TGTGCCAGCAGCTTAGAGAGAGGACAAAATCAGCCCCAGCATTTT.

This clone was seen more than once but under ten times. V gene TRBV11-2 combines with J gene TRBJ2-1; TRBD2 matches 9 bases. Unmatched junction bases numbered 9, after V lost 5 bases and J lost 4 bases. CDR1 is SGHAT and CDR2 is FQNNGV in the germline V gene. The CDR3 has 16 amino acids. The CDR3 DNA is TGTGCCAGCAGCAAAACAGCGGGGGGACTTTACAATGAGCAGTTCTTC. Translating it yields CASSKTAGGLYNEQFF.

A single count supports this clone. The CDR3 DNA sequence: TGTGCCAGCAGCTTGGTGTTTTCTAGTAGCACAGATACGCAGTATTTT. Protein product: CASSLVFSSSTDTQYF. The J gene is TRBJ2-3, the V gene TRBV5-8; no clear D. V lost 0 bases to trimming and J lost 0 bases, with 11 bases between them. The V gene's germline CDR1 is SGHTS and CDR2 YDEGEE. There are 16 residues in the CDR3.

CDR3 nucleotides: TGTGCCAGCAGCCCCCGGACTAGCGGGGGGATCGACGAGCAGTACTTC. Residues: CASSPRTSGGIDEQYF. V gene TRBV7-6 combines with J gene TRBJ2-7, with TRBD2 identical over 14 bases. After removal of 5 bases from V and 5 bases from J, the junction contained 8 bases not matched to a gene. The CDR3 runs to 16 residues. CDR1 is SGHVS and CDR2 is FNYEAQ in the germline V gene.

This sequence joins TRBV19 and TRBJ1-4; 8 bases map to TRBD1. This CDR3 is built from 14 residues. Germline lookup yields CDR1 LNHDA and CDR2 SQIVND (reference sequence). With V trimmed by 5 bases and J by 6 bases, 5 bases remained unmatched. CDR3 amino acids: CASSLQGDDEKLFF. The DNA for the CDR3 is TGTGCCAGTAGTCTACAGGGGGATGATGAAAAACTGTTTTTT.

V is TRBV6-4 and J is TRBJ1-1; D not certain. In germline, CDR1 is MRHNA, CDR2 SNTAGT. The V gene lost 4 bases and the J gene lost 0 bases, with 6 bases spanning the gap. The CDR3 consists of 13 residues. CDR3 sequence: CASSVQMNTEAFF. DNA of the CDR3: TGTGCCAGCAGTGTACAGATGAACACTGAAGCTTTCTTT.

V is TRBV9 and J is TRBJ2-1; TRBD2 agrees at 14 bases. This CDR3 comprises 22 residues. Germline trimming cut 0 bases from V and 3 bases from J; bases unmatched to any gene: 17. The germline CDR1 and CDR2 sequences are SGDLS and YYNGEE. The CDR3 here is CASSVAPWGLAGALINYNEQFF. CDR3 DNA: TGTGCCAGCAGCGTAGCTCCTTGGGGACTAGCGGGGGCCCTGATAAACTACAATGAGCAGTTCTTC.

This chain uses TRBV5-1 with TRBJ2-3, with 10 bases aligning to TRBD1. The CDR3 has 13 residues. CDR1 and CDR2 (germline): SGHRS, YFSETQ. V shed 0 bases and J 9 bases; nucleotides not matched to a gene: 1. For the CDR3, the DNA is TGCGCCAGCAGCTTGGTGGGACAGGGGACGCAGTATTTT. The encoded protein is CASSLVGQGTQYF.

The V call is TRBV5-1, the J call TRBJ2-3, with 8 bases aligning to TRBD1. Germline CDR1 and CDR2: SGHRS and YFSETQ. V dropped 2 bases and J dropped 2; count of bases not matched to a gene: 7. This CDR3 contains 16 residues. The CDR3 loop reads CASSLSGGHTTDTQYF. The CDR3 DNA follows: TGCGCCAGCAGCTTATCAGGGGGCCATACCACAGATACGCAGTATTTT. Variable domain in full (rest from reference TRBV5-1 and TRBJ2-3): KAGVTQTPRYLIKTRGQQVTLSCSPISGHRSVSWYQQTPGQGLQFLFEYFSETQRNKGNFPGRFSGRQFSNSRSEMNVSTLELGDSALYLCASSLSGGHTTDTQYFGPGTRLTVL.

The V gene is TRBV11-2, the J gene TRBJ2-7; D is perhaps TRBD2 (6 bases). The CDR3 runs 14 residues. From germline, CDR1 is SGHAT and CDR2 FQNNGV. V was pared by 3 bases and J by 7 bases, with 16 bases between. CDR3 nucleotides: TGTGCCAGCAGCTTTCCCGGGACCCGGGGGGAGCAGTACTTC. The encoded protein is CASSFPGTRGEQYF.

J is TRBJ1-2 and V is TRBV7-2; 10 bases agree with TRBD1. Germline lookup yields CDR1 SGHTA and CDR2 FQGNSA. CDR3 length: 14 amino acids. Trimming at V came to 1 base and at J to 4 bases, leaving 0 bases not matched to a gene. DNA of the CDR3: TGTGCCAGCAGCTTAGGGGACAGGGGCTATGGCTACACCTTC. It translates to CASSLGDRGYGYTF. Complete variable domain (other parts from reference TRBV7-2 and TRBJ1-2): GAGVSQSPSNKVTEKGKDVELRCDPISGHTALYWYRQSLGQGLEFLIYFQGNSAPDKSGLPSDRFSAERTGGSVSTLTIQRTQQEDSAVYLCASSLGDRGYGYTFGSGTRLTVV.

The CDR3 DNA reads as TGCGCCAGCAGCCGGGAGGGGCAGTTATATGGCTACACCTTC. Translated: CASSREGQLYGYTF. The V call is TRBV4-3, the J call TRBJ1-2, with TRBD1 as a possible D gene (5 bases). V lost 4 bases and J lost 5, with 14 bases in between. Germline V CDR1 and CDR2: LGHNA, YSLEER. This CDR3 spans 14 amino acids.

The genes are TRBV14 and TRBJ1-2; D might be TRBD1 (5 bases). The CDR3 loop spans 16 amino acids. Per the germline V gene, CDR1 is SGHDN and CDR2 is FVKESK. The V end was cut by 0 bases, the J end by 4 bases, with 15 bases between. DNA of the CDR3: TGTGCCAGCAGCCAAGATTCGGGGGTCGAAATCTATGGCTACACCTTC. Translating it yields CASSQDSGVEIYGYTF.

The chain is built from TRBV5-1 and TRBJ2-2; a weak D match, TRBD1 (7 bases). The CDR3 is 13 amino acids. Trimming shortened V by 7 bases and J by 4 bases, and 11 bases separated the two germline ends. Germline V CDR1 and CDR2: SGHRS, YFSETQ. Here the CDR3 reads CASAGQSTGELFF. For the CDR3, the DNA is TGCGCCAGCGCGGGACAGAGCACCGGGGAGCTGTTTTTT.

This chain links TRBV5-1 with TRBJ2-2; 8 bases align to TRBD2. The CDR3 extends over 17 amino acids. Germline-derived CDR1 and CDR2 are SGHRS and YFSETQ. With 1 base clipped from V and 2 bases from J, the junction kept 7 bases outside the gene matches. CDR3 amino acids: CASSLNRGGRNTGELFF. The CDR3 coding sequence is TGCGCCAGCAGCTTGAACCGCGGGGGGCGTAACACCGGGGAGCTGTTTTTT.

The V and J genes are TRBV27 and TRBJ2-1, with 7 bases lining up with TRBD2. Trimming took 5 bases from V and 5 from J; bases not matched to a gene: 6. The CDR3 runs 14 residues. Germline V gene lookup returns CDR1 MNHEY and CDR2 SMNVEV (reference sequence). The CDR3 sequence is CASSKRGGNNEQFF. Written as DNA, the CDR3 is TGTGCCAGCAGTAAACGCGGGGGAAACAATGAGCAGTTCTTC.

The chain is built from TRBV10-3 and TRBJ1-1, with D possibly matching TRBD1 (6 bases). From germline, CDR1 is ENHRY and CDR2 SYGVKD. V was trimmed by 2 bases and J by 1 base, leaving 11 bases between them. The CDR3 is 15 residues long. The DNA for the CDR3 is TGTGCCATCAGTGAGCCCGACAGGCAGAACACTGAAGCTTTCTTT. This sequence encodes CAISEPDRQNTEAFF.

The genes are TRBV5-4 and TRBJ1-2; 9 positions match TRBD1. This CDR3 contains 14 residues. CDR1 SGHNT and CDR2 YYREEE come from the germline V gene (reference sequence). With 2 bases clipped from V and 4 bases from J, the junction kept 3 bases outside the gene matches. The CDR3, as DNA: TGTGCCAGCAGCTTCGCGGACAGGGGCTATGGCTACACCTTC. Translation: CASSFADRGYGYTF.

The V and J genes are TRBV19 and TRBJ1-1, with D perhaps matching TRBD1 (5 bases). The CDR3 totals 13 residues. V lost 5 bases, J lost 0 bases, and 7 bases lay in between. The germline V gene has CDR1 LNHDA and CDR2 SQIVND (reference sequence). Here the CDR3 reads CASSVTVNTEAFF. CDR3 DNA sequence: TGTGCCAGTAGTGTGACAGTGAACACTGAAGCTTTCTTT.

The chain uses TRBV10-3 and TRBJ2-7, with TRBD1 matching 9 bases. CDR3 length equals 16 residues. V lost 1 base and J lost 2; bases outside the gene matches: 6. Germline assignment: CDR1 ENHRY and CDR2 SYGVKD. The CDR3 region is CAISELRGDRAYEQYF. In DNA, the CDR3 is TGTGCCATCAGTGAGTTGAGGGGGGACAGGGCCTACGAGCAGTACTTC.